This TCR beta chain is from a study of blood T cell repertoires in COVID-19. About the study: Collection of acute and convalescent COVID-19 samples took place in the United States, Italy and Spain. Sources were T cells, B-cell-depleted T cells, or PBMCs; the material itself was cDNA or gDNA.

Generated by immunoSEQ multiplex PCR, the TCRdb table keeps only in-frame clones and is missing some. The sample holds 130,000 to 150,000 clones, approximately 85% seen once. Germline CDR1 reads SGHVS; CDR2 reads FQNEAQ. Trimming shortened V by 3 bases and J by 2 bases, and 10 bases separated the two germline ends. This CDR3 has 14 amino acids. Seattle researchers signed up patients amid active infection and tracked them longitudinally. Sequenced material: peripheral blood. This chain links TRBV7-8 with TRBJ1-2; D is unclear. This clonotype was sampled from a woman aged 55-69 years with COVID-19, enrolled during active disease. DNA of the CDR3: TGTGCCAGCAGCTTGGGAGGGTTCAACTATGGCTACACCTTC. Translated, it gives CASSLGGFNYGYTF.